This T cell receptor beta chain was captured in a study of cytomegalovirus exposure and HLA in healthy donors (dated by TCRdb to 2015 to 2018). For the wider study: An earlier analysis of under 600 of the donors reported 250 to 350 Gb of sequence data and around 120 million unique TCR beta sequences from about 179 million T cells. An early release covering roughly 640 HLA-typed donors comprised about 300 gigabases of sequencing data and tens of millions of unique TCR sequences. Of the 300 to 500 genotyped donors, over 80% were placed in the genetic ancestry cluster associated with self-reported Caucasian donors. The study aimed to test whether cataloging public T cell receptors could reveal signatures of past pathogen exposure. The T cell repertoires of about 700 subjects were profiled by immunosequencing and related to cytomegalovirus serostatus. Along with the roughly 670-subject first cohort, a separate validation cohort of over 90 different subjects was used. To predict cytomegalovirus infection status, the study brought together high-throughput TCR immunosequencing, statistical association of individual TCRs with disease status, and machine learning. A later analysis re-examined previously published TCR beta repertoires from more than 550 donors and added high-resolution HLA genotyping to investigate patterns of TCR occurrence. Rather than drawing on any new phenotypic data, the later analysis identified candidate immune exposures from TCR beta sequences and the way those sequences occurred across donors. In an earlier analysis of 500 to 650 of the donors, high-throughput TCR beta sequencing was used to judge whether each TCR beta V gene segment behaved as functional or pseudogenic. Donor age, sex, ethnicity and CMV serostatus were collected together with the repertoire data. A later genetic analysis used genome-wide SNP genotypes for about three fifths of the roughly 700 donors, treating that subset as a discovery cohort. Every repertoire in the discovery cohort had been generated on one and the same sequencing platform. HLA typing covered class I and class II loci at four-digit resolution. Typing coverage varied by locus: roughly 629-640 donors for A, B, C, DRB1 and DQB1; 500 to 550 for DQA1; approximately 610 for DPA1; about 450 for DPB1. About 5 DR-DQ haplotypes were handled as single units for association and clustering, since linkage in the cohort was strong. Among approximately 370 genotyped donors of the cohort, an average of about 240,000 unique TCR beta nucleotide sequences was sequenced per donor, of which about 19% were non-productive.

Study-level results and caveats: Seventeen rarely observed V segments, including chromosome 9 orphons, were excluded from the earlier analysis of approximately 600 of the donors because counts were too low. Only TCR beta chains were sequenced in this cohort, and the absence of alpha or paired-chain data limited detectable features. According to a later analysis, most CMV-associated TCR beta chains appeared to be HLA-restricted, and the HLA associations seemed to be driven largely by CMV exposure. Most TCR sequences were observed very rarely across donors, whereas some public TCRs were present in many individuals. V-gene and J-gene trimming of TCR beta chains was associated with a missense DCLRE1C variant in a later genetic analysis, and the association was replicated in an independent cohort. Cytomegalovirus status was reported to be diagnosed by the classifier with high specificity and sensitivity in both the original and validation cohorts. It was suggested by the authors that the approach could potentially be generalized to other disease states and immunological phenotypes. In a later genetic analysis, fewer N-insertions in productive TCRs were reported among donors in an Asian-associated ancestry cluster than the roughly 700-donor mean. In an earlier analysis of fewer than 700 of the donors, most TCR beta V segments appeared in productive rearrangements about 87% or about 30% of the time, broadly matching IMGT annotations. Compared with equally common non-associated chains, HLA-associated TCR beta chains in a later analysis were more clonally expanded and had lower generation probabilities. Some IMGT-functional V segments, including TRBV6-2 and TRBV6-3, could not be told apart with the 87-base-pair reads, so those segments were excluded. When HLA alleles, especially DR and DQ, strongly co-occurred, TCR associations were difficult to assign to individual alleles. A cluster of highly shared sequence variants was judged likely to represent a technical artifact of the sequencing pipeline. In a later analysis, several top co-occurrence clusters were reported to appear linked to parvovirus B19, influenza, CMV and Epstein-Barr virus. Sequencing depth was assumed to be roughly uniform across donors in the presence/absence analyses, though that assumption may not hold. HLA typing was unavailable for some donors at each locus, so association tests used only the typed subset. Linkage disequilibrium might explain the correlated functional status among segregating V segments, but an unknown experimental factor could not be excluded. Three of the identified cytomegalovirus-associated TCR beta chains were confirmed in vitro to be specific for cytomegalovirus antigens. A later analysis found that TCR association rates varied across HLA loci, with DRB1 alleles showing the most associated TCRs and HLA-C alleles the fewest. A further reported finding was that TCR beta sequences accurately predicted the HLA-A and HLA-B alleles for most subjects in the first cohort. For the cohort, immune exposure information was limited to CMV serostatus. The study gave a list of some 150 TCR beta chains associated with cytomegalovirus. At a false discovery rate of 0.05, a later analysis linked 16,000 or so TCR beta sequences to specific HLA alleles.

The cohort was made up of approximately 700 healthy bone marrow donors. At the time of sampling, all cohort members were nominally healthy, though unrecorded immune exposures were likely present. The donor tested CMV seronegative, placing the donor among the 350 or so seronegative members of the cohort. A peripheral blood sample was provided by each donor, and peripheral blood mononuclear cells were used for TCR beta sequencing. The Qiagen DNeasy Blood Extraction Kit was used to extract genomic DNA from the blood cell samples. In the case of this clone: Its cognate antigen has yet to be identified. The sample holds no much larger clone one base away, and base qualities are not on file.

Library creation used the immunoSEQ multiplex PCR assay. For the multiplex PCR, a mixture combining 60 forward primers for TCR Vbeta segments and 13 reverse primers for TCR Jbeta segments was used. A multiplex PCR assay on genomic DNA amplified the CDR3 region of rearranged TCR beta genes. On the Illumina HiSeq System, the amplified TCR beta libraries were sequenced as 87-base-pair reads. The authors' analysis ran thus. A later analysis tallied 70 million to 100 million unique TCR beta chains across the 660 or so repertoires, and approximately 11 million of those chains were shared by two or more donors. A nearest-neighbor algorithm error-corrected the raw reads and collapsed the reads into unique sequences, merging closely related sequences to remove PCR and sequencing errors. Alignment of CDR3 sequences to IMGT reference sequences was used to assign V, D and J gene segments. For a sequence to be retained, a match of at least six nucleotides to both a V gene segment and a J gene segment was required. Rearrangements were classified as productive when the CDR3 lacked stop codons and remained in frame with V and J, and all other rearrangements were classified as non-productive. Following IMGT convention, CDR3 was defined as the stretch from the second conserved V-encoded cysteine to the conserved J-encoded phenylalanine. In an earlier analysis of 500 to 650 of the donors, sequences lacking an unambiguous match to a single V gene segment were excluded. In an earlier analysis of 587 of the donors, V segments were called functional above 56.7% productive rearrangements and were called segregating when the between-donor standard deviation exceeded 5%. A statistical classification framework was built for diagnosing cytomegalovirus status from the catalog of TCR beta chain sequences. In a later analysis, TCR nucleotide sequences were compared against IMGT/GENE-DB human TR gene sequences so that V and J genes could be assigned. Using the TCRdist pipeline, a later analysis assigned CDR3 sequences along with most-parsimonious VDJ recombination scenarios. In a later analysis, every TCR beta chain was defined by the combination of its CDR3 amino acid sequence and its V-gene family, and reads without a unique V-gene family were dropped. A later analysis removed several hundred highly shared, low-generation-probability nucleotide sequences to deal with suspected cross-contamination and a sequencing artifact. For each public chain, a later analysis derived a clonal expansion index from normalized ranks of inferred template counts within each repertoire. A later analysis computed generation probabilities with a VDJ recombination model fitted to out-of-frame rearrangements, and checked the results against IGoR. A later analysis scored TCR-TCR, TCR-HLA and TCR-CMV co-occurrence with hypergeometric tests, applying a repertoire-size bias correction to TCR pairs. In a later analysis, false discovery rates were estimated by permuting HLA or CMV assignments 20 times. A later analysis grouped co-occurring TCRs with DBSCAN, adding TCRdist sequence similarity when clustering within HLA-allele-positive subsets. For co-occurrence clustering, repertoires with fewer than 30,000 or more than 120,000 public chains were excluded, along with five or six repertoires with anomalous nucleotide sharing. Here the immuneACCESS table is served through TCRdb, limited to in-frame sequences with V and J called. Missing clones are a known gap in these copies; in checked studies unresolved V genes cover under half, and the rest lacks a known reason. V and J calls and clone size are those listed in that table; D and trimming were worked out from the DNA. In all, the sample holds some 160,000 clones, and under 85% of those were seen once. The ten largest clonotypes hold 1.6% of the sample.

The CDR3 starts with the cysteine, ends with the phenylalanine, and has 15 residues. Only CDR3 DNA remains: 45 bases, in frame from the first base. After removal of 6 bases from V and 5 bases from J, the junction retains 10 bases not matched to a gene. Per the germline V gene, SGHTA is the CDR1 and FQGTGA is the CDR2. Input material: PBMCs. Recombination connected TRBV7-3 to TRBJ1-1; 9 middle bases align to TRBD1. The receptor was derived from a woman younger than 45 in good health and CMV-seronegative. The CDR3 amino acid sequence is: CASRFSGQGGTEAFF. The nucleotide sequence reads as follows: TGTGCCAGCAGGTTTTCGGGACAGGGAGGGACTGAAGCTTTCTTT.